The clone carrying this TCR beta chain occurred a few times. Every contributor of samples was a Caucasian grown-up residing in Nashville, Tennessee. The sample comes from a study of shared clonotypes between healthy human individuals. This CDR3 contains 13 residues. Trimming stripped 5 bases from V and 6 bases from J, with 14 bases between. The V gene's germline CDR1 is MNHNS and CDR2 SASEGT. The table came from immunoSEQ multiplex PCR; TCRdb's copy has only in-frame clones and leaves some out. The sample consists of about 1 million clones, about 75% of them appearing once. V usage is TRBV6-1 and J usage is TRBJ2-7; D remains unclear. The TCR was taken from a man in his late teens or twenties in good health. Sequenced: memory CD4+ T cells sorted from blood. Regarding subset: CD45RA-negative fraction. For the CDR3, the DNA is TGTGCCAGCAGTACTCAGGCGATCGGCGAGCAGTACTTC. Amino acid sequence: CASSTQAIGEQYF.